This T cell receptor (beta chain) appears in the sequencing data of a study of blood T cell repertoires in COVID-19. Study background: COVID-19 samples, acute and convalescent, were from the United States, Italy and Spain.

This clone was counted between two and nine times. Original data processing: Reference gene primer amplification gave nucleated cell count estimates. Profiled with immunoSEQ multiplex PCR; TCRdb holds only in-frame clones, not every one. V, J and clone size are taken as reported in that table, and D and trimming were inferred from the DNA itself. This sample has 75,000 to 80,000 clones, with roughly 89% found just once. The sequence derives from a human donor in a cohort sampled during active COVID-19. Sequenced: peripheral blood.

CDR3: CASSLAAGGPYEQYF. DNA of the CDR3: TGTGCCAGCAGCTTAGCAGCGGGGGGGCCCTACGAGCAGTACTTC. The J gene is TRBJ2-7, the V gene TRBV11-1, with 10 bases lining up with TRBD2. The CDR3 is 15 amino acids. Per germline, CDR1 SGHAT and CDR2 FQDESV (reference sequence). Unmatched junction bases numbered 1, after V lost 0 bases and J lost 2 bases.